Listed below are T cell receptor beta chains from one sample, sequenced in a study of T-cell reconstitution after alpha-beta-depleted transplantation in children. Each CDR3 protein is one row after TCRdb ran MiXCR on the PCR reads. The data contain 500,000 to 600,000 distinct CDR3 sequences, approximately 30% of them singletons. Specimen: PBMCs, collected before TCRalphabeta/CD19-depleted stem cell transplant. The source of these receptors is a boy under two years old with Wiskott-Aldrich syndrome, due to receive a stem cell transplant. The CDR3 runs from the conserved cysteine through the conserved F or W. D genes are given only for firm matches. The size entry is marked missing in some rows and otherwise reads once, few, many or a size class.

>TRBJ1-1|TRBV7-9|TRBD1|-
CASSRRTGESTEAFF
TGTGCCAGCAGCCGTCGGACAGGGGAAAGTACTGAAGCTTTCTTT
>TRBJ1-1|TRBV14|-|-
CASSQETEGKPEAFF
TGTGCCAGCAGCCAAGAGACGGAGGGGAAGCCTGAAGCTTTCTTT
>TRBJ2-7|TRBV4-1|-|-
CASSQEWRGPYEQYF
TGCGCCAGCAGCCAAGAGTGGAGGGGGCCCTACGAGCAGTACTTC
>TRBJ1-6|TRBV7-2|TRBD1|many
CASSLRGQGDSPLHF
TGTGCCAGCAGCTTAAGAGGACAGGGTGATTCACCCCTCCACTTT
>TRBJ1-6|TRBV12-3/TRBV12-4|-|few
CASSQGPLNSPLHF
TGTGCCAGCAGCCAGGGGCCCCTTAATTCACCCCTCCACTTT
>TRBJ1-5|TRBV4-2|-|-
CASSQDGQPQHF
TGTGCCAGCAGCCAAGACGGACAGCCCCAGCATTTT
>TRBJ2-1|TRBV24-1|TRBD2|-
CATSDFASGRSYNEQFF
TGTGCCACCAGTGATTTTGCTAGCGGGAGGTCCTACAATGAGCAGTTCTTC
>TRBJ2-7|TRBV5-1|TRBD2|-
CASRPAGEFHEQYF
TGCGCCAGCAGACCAGCGGGAGAGTTCCACGAGCAGTACTTC
>TRBJ1-3|TRBV9|TRBD1|-
CASSVATGDSQTRNTIYF
TGTGCCAGCAGCGTAGCTACGGGGGACAGTCAGACCCGAAACACCATATATTTT
>TRBJ1-2|TRBV12-3/TRBV12-4|TRBD1|many
CASSSRGTGGRGGYTF
TGTGCCAGCAGTTCGCGGGGGACAGGCGGCCGTGGGGGCTACACCTTC
>TRBJ1-4|TRBV7-9|TRBD1|-
CASSRSGQGSEKLFF
TGTGCCAGCAGCCGATCGGGACAGGGTTCTGAAAAACTGTTTTTT
>TRBJ2-3|TRBV5-1|-|many
CASSLDPDTQYF
TGCGCCAGCAGCTTGGATCCAGATACGCAGTATTTT
>TRBJ2-1|TRBV7-3|TRBD2|-
CASSGGLAGGSGDEQFF
TGTGCCAGCAGCGGGGGACTAGCGGGAGGGTCCGGGGATGAGCAGTTCTTC
>TRBJ2-3|TRBV29-1|-|few
CSVELGAVGDTQYF
TGCAGCGTTGAGCTTGGGGCAGTTGGAGATACGCAGTATTTT
>TRBJ2-3|TRBV5-1|-|few
CASSLDPLRTDTQYF
TGCGCCAGCAGCCTGGACCCGCTTCGGACAGATACGCAGTATTTT
>TRBJ1-2|TRBV5-6|TRBD1|-
CASSGQGNWGYTF
TGTGCCAGCTCCGGACAGGGGAACTGGGGCTACACCTTC
>TRBJ2-1|TRBV10-2|TRBD2|-
CASTPRAGVDNEQFF
TGCGCCAGCACCCCTCGAGCGGGAGTAGACAATGAGCAGTTCTTC
>TRBJ1-3|TRBV20-1|-|-
CSARGSGHQSSGNTIYF
TGCAGTGCTAGAGGTTCTGGACACCAAAGCTCTGGAAACACCATATATTTT
>TRBJ2-3|TRBV7-2|-|-
CASSLTFLGADTQYF
TGTGCCAGCAGCTTAACCTTCCTTGGGGCAGATACGCAGTATTTT
>TRBJ2-1|TRBV18|TRBD2|-
CASSPLSGLAGYDSSYNEQFF
TGTGCCAGCTCACCACTCTCCGGACTAGCGGGATACGATAGCTCCTACAATGAGCAGTTCTTC
>TRBJ1-6|TRBV3-1|-|-
CASSQDIGGYNSPLHF
TGTGCCAGCAGCCAAGATATTGGAGGCTATAATTCACCCCTCCACTTT
>TRBJ2-1|TRBV9|TRBD2|-
CASSVELAGAPGSQFF
TGTGCCAGCAGCGTAGAGCTAGCGGGAGCCCCCGGATCCCAGTTCTTC
>TRBJ2-5|TRBV20-1|-|-
CSATGKGQETQYF
TGCAGTGCTACTGGAAAGGGGCAAGAGACCCAGTACTTC
>TRBJ1-6|TRBV7-2|-|-
CASSLRGTSSPLHF
TGTGCCAGCAGCTTAAGGGGGACTAGTTCCCCCCTCCACTTT
>TRBJ2-3|TRBV29-1|TRBD2|-
CSVAERERTDTQYF
TGCAGCGTTGCGGAGCGGGAAAGGACTGATACGCAGTATTTT
>TRBJ2-1|TRBV7-9|TRBD2|few
CASSLLSGIYNEQFF
TGTGCCAGCAGCTTACTCAGCGGGATTTACAATGAGCAGTTCTTC
>TRBJ2-1|TRBV5-1|-|few
CASSHLVNSYNEQFF
TGCGCCAGCAGCCATCTAGTTAACTCCTACAATGAGCAGTTCTTC
>TRBJ2-3|TRBV5-1|TRBD1|few
CASWSGRGTGTLDTQYF
TGCGCCAGCTGGAGTGGTCGGGGGACAGGGACATTGGATACGCAGTATTTT